This passage covers 25 T cell receptor beta chains from one sample sequenced in a study of cytomegalovirus exposure and HLA in healthy donors. PCR involved 60 Vbeta and 13 Jbeta primers. Sequenced by immunoSEQ multiplex PCR; TCRdb stores in-frame clones only, minus some. The sample holds 140,000 to 150,000 clones, 88% seen once. What was sequenced was PBMCs. These TCRs come from a woman aged 40 to 50 in good health and CMV-seronegative.

The genes are TRBV6-4 and TRBJ1-5; 7 positions agree with TRBD1. The V gene's germline CDR1 is MRHNA and CDR2 SNTAGT. The CDR3 runs to 15 residues. The junction had 11 bases not matched to a gene; V was cut back by 6 bases and J by 6 bases. The CDR3 coding sequence is TGTGCCAGCAGCCTCACAGGGGATGTGGGTCAGCCCCAGCATTTT. It specifies CASSLTGDVGQPQHF.

This chain connects TRBV11-3 to TRBJ2-7; 7 bases align to TRBD1. The germline CDR1 and CDR2 sequences are SGHNT and YENEEA. This CDR3 spans 15 amino acids. Trimming cost V 5 bases and J 0 bases; bases outside gene matches: 7. In DNA, the CDR3 is TGTGCCAGCAGCAAGTACCGGGACAGCTCCTACGAGCAGTACTTC. It specifies CASSKYRDSSYEQYF.

This rearrangement joins TRBV29-1 to TRBJ2-3, with D perhaps TRBD1 (5 bases). The CDR3 spans 15 residues. Trimming took off 1 base at V and 3 bases at J, with 14 bases between the two ends. Germline CDR1 and CDR2: SQVTM and ANQGSEA. The CDR3 is CSVEGGRVRTDTQYF. DNA for the CDR3: TGCAGCGTTGAAGGAGGCAGGGTGCGGACAGATACGCAGTATTTT.

The chain links TRBV5-1 to TRBJ2-5, with 10 bases lining up with TRBD1. V dropped 6 bases and J dropped 0; count of bases not matched to a gene: 5. CDR1 is SGHRS and CDR2 is YFSETQ in the germline V gene. CDR3 length equals 15 residues. CDR3 sequence reads: CASTGQGLYQETQYF. CDR3 nucleotides: TGCGCCAGCACGGGACAGGGGCTGTACCAAGAGACCCAGTACTTC. The whole variable domain, filled in from reference TRBV5-1 and TRBJ2-5, reads KAGVTQTPRYLIKTRGQQVTLSCSPISGHRSVSWYQQTPGQGLQFLFEYFSETQRNKGNFPGRFSGRQFSNSRSEMNVSTLELGDSALYLCASTGQGLYQETQYFGPGTRLLVL.

The chain employs TRBV10-3 and TRBJ2-2, with D tentatively TRBD2 (7 bases). V shed 7 bases and J shed 7 bases, with 19 bases lying between them. Germline V gene lookup returns CDR1 ENHRY and CDR2 SYGVKD. The CDR3 runs 15 residues. CDR3 in amino acids: CAIKREQGLGGELFF. Written as DNA, the CDR3 is TGTGCCATCAAGCGGGAACAGGGTCTTGGCGGGGAGCTGTTTTTT.

V usage is TRBV5-1 and J usage is TRBJ2-1; D possibly corresponds to TRBD1 (6 bases). The length of the CDR3 is 13 residues. The germline CDR1 and CDR2 sequences are SGHRS and YFSETQ. With 3 bases removed from V and 4 bases from J, the gap between germline ends came to 8 bases. This chain's CDR3 is CASSWDTYNEQFF. As DNA, the CDR3 is TGCGCCAGCAGCTGGGACACATACAATGAGCAGTTCTTC.

This clone was found once. The chain links TRBV7-2 to TRBJ2-1, with 8 bases fitting TRBD1. The CDR3 totals 14 residues. Germline loops: CDR1 SGHTA, CDR2 FQGNSA. V lost 3 bases and J lost 5; bases outside the gene matches: 3. The CDR3 nucleotides read TGTGCCAGCAGCTTTCCAGGGGGCAACAATGAGCAGTTCTTC. Protein sequence: CASSFPGGNNEQFF.

The chain has TRBV30 and TRBJ2-7, with D possibly TRBD2 on 5 matching bases. The germline V and J ends were trimmed by 2 bases and 7 bases, with 18 bases remaining between them. The CDR3 extends over 14 amino acids. CDR1 and CDR2 from the germline V gene are GTSNPN and SVGIG (reference sequence). The DNA of the CDR3 is TGTGCCTGGAGTCCCGGCCTAGCCTTGGGGGAGCAGTACTTC. Translated: CAWSPGLALGEQYF.

The chain is built from TRBV2 and TRBJ2-3, with a possible D match to TRBD2 (6 bases). The V gene lost 3 bases and the J gene lost 7 bases, with 20 bases spanning the gap. Germline CDR1 is SNHLY and CDR2 is FYNNEI. The CDR3 is made up of 16 amino acids. CDR3 region: CASSERVGRGGYTQYF. The CDR3 nucleotides read TGTGCCAGCAGTGAGAGGGTCGGGAGAGGTGGATATACGCAGTATTTT. Full variable domain (remainder filled in from reference TRBV2 and TRBJ2-3): EPEVTQTPSHQVTQMGQEVILRCVPISNHLYFYWYRQILGQKVEFLVSFYNNEISEKSEIFDDQFSVERPDGSNFTLKIRSTKLEDSAMYFCASSERVGRGGYTQYFGPGTRLTVL.

This chain joins TRBV28 and TRBJ1-2, with TRBD1 matching over 9 bases. Germline V gene data show CDR1 as MDHEN and CDR2 as SYDVKM. V shed 5 bases, J shed 2 bases, and the junction held 3 bases outside the gene matches. The CDR3 has 14 amino acids. CDR3 residues: CASSLTGGNYGYTF. DNA of the CDR3: TGTGCCAGCAGTCTTACAGGGGGCAACTATGGCTACACCTTC.

V is TRBV23-1 and J is TRBJ2-1, with 9 positions matching TRBD2. TRBV23-1 belongs to the ORF category, with a function that is uncertain. Losses at the gene ends were 10 bases for V and 7 bases for J; bases not matched to a gene: 11. This CDR3 is 14 amino acids long. CDR3 sequence reads: CATEAGGPPNEQFF. The CDR3 bases are TGCGCCACCGAAGCGGGAGGACCCCCGAATGAGCAGTTCTTC.

The V call is TRBV27, the J call TRBJ2-1; D gene ambiguous. With 6 bases removed from V and 0 bases from J, the gap between germline ends came to 12 bases. The CDR3 is 15 amino acids. CDR1 MNHEY and CDR2 SMNVEV come from the germline V gene (reference sequence). CDR3: CASSPASGSYNEQFF. Written as DNA, the CDR3 is TGTGCCAGCAGCCCGGCCTCGGGCTCCTACAATGAGCAGTTCTTC.

This chain joins TRBV5-5 and TRBJ1-1; TRBD1 matches at 7 bases. V trimming: 5 bases; J trimming: 7 bases; junction bases outside the gene matches: 11. The germline CDR1 and CDR2 sequences are SGHKS and YYEKEE (reference sequence). The length of the CDR3 is 14 residues. Written as DNA, the CDR3 is TGTGCCAGCAGTTACGGACAGGTGACTTATGAAGCTTTCTTT. This codes for CASSYGQVTYEAFF.

This chain uses TRBV7-2 with TRBJ2-7; TRBD2 agrees at 10 bases. Unmatched junction bases numbered 4, after V lost 6 bases and J lost 2 bases. This CDR3 contains 14 residues. Germline lookup yields CDR1 SGHTA and CDR2 FQGNSA. CDR3: CASRTSGLPYEQYF. Written as DNA, the CDR3 is TGTGCCAGCAGGACTAGCGGGCTTCCCTACGAGCAGTACTTC.

This clone showed up just a few times. This rearrangement joins TRBV5-1 to TRBJ2-2; D not resolved. The CDR3 is 13 residues long. Germline V gives CDR1 SGHRS, CDR2 YFSETQ. With 0 bases removed from V and 3 bases from J, the gap between germline ends came to 3 bases. The CDR3 DNA sequence: TGCGCCAGCAGCTTGGCCGACACCGGGGAGCTGTTTTTT. The encoded protein is CASSLADTGELFF. The full variable domain, in which reference TRBV5-1 and TRBJ2-2 provide the parts outside the CDR3, is KAGVTQTPRYLIKTRGQQVTLSCSPISGHRSVSWYQQTPGQGLQFLFEYFSETQRNKGNFPGRFSGRQFSNSRSEMNVSTLELGDSALYLCASSLADTGELFFGEGSRLTVL.

CDR3 amino acids: CASSVTSSYEQYF. The CDR3 region has the DNA TGTGCCAGCAGCGTAACAAGCTCCTACGAGCAGTACTTC. The V gene is TRBV7-2, the J gene TRBJ2-7; no firm D call. Germline CDR1 is SGHTA and CDR2 is FQGNSA. CDR3 size: 13 residues. V shed 5 bases and J shed 0 bases, with 8 bases lying between them.

The rearrangement links TRBV5-8 to TRBJ2-3; D is unclear. Trimming left V 4 bases short and J 8 bases short, with 11 bases between. The CDR3 runs 12 residues. The V gene's germline CDR1 is SGHTS and CDR2 YDEGEE. CDR3 protein: CASSRAVLTQYF. DNA for the CDR3: TGTGCCAGCAGCCGAGCTGTCCTTACGCAGTATTTT.

The J gene is TRBJ2-7, the V gene TRBV18, with 7 bases identical to TRBD1. The CDR3 has 14 amino acids. Trimming at V came to 4 bases and at J to 2 bases, leaving 5 bases not matched to a gene. Germline loops: CDR1 KGHSH, CDR2 LQKENI. CDR3 sequence: CASSHRDSPYEQYF. The CDR3, as DNA: TGTGCCAGCTCACACCGGGACAGCCCCTACGAGCAGTACTTC.

This clone was seen only a few times. This chain uses TRBV28 with TRBJ1-5, with D perhaps matching TRBD1 (6 bases). Trimming cost V 6 bases and J 4 bases, with 13 bases left between them. The CDR3 consists of 14 residues. Looked up from germline, CDR1 is MDHEN and CDR2 is SYDVKM. The CDR3 nucleotides are TGTGCCAGCAGAGACGGACAGCTGAATCAGCCCCAGCATTTT. Translation: CASRDGQLNQPQHF.

The chain recombines TRBV9 with TRBJ2-7, with TRBD1 matching 7 bases. This CDR3 is 14 amino acids long. Germline CDR1 is SGDLS and CDR2 is YYNGEE. Trimming cost V 3 bases and J 5 bases; bases outside gene matches: 8. CDR3 nucleotides: TGTGCCAGCAGCGGCAGACAGGGCCGAAACGAGCAGTACTTC. Amino acids: CASSGRQGRNEQYF.

This clone was seen only once. The chain carries TRBV6-5 and TRBJ2-4, with a tentative D call TRBD2 (6 bases). Between the trimmed V and J ends, which lost 0 bases and 7 bases, there was a span of 10 bases. Germline V CDR1 and CDR2: MNHEY, SVGAGI. The CDR3 has 14 amino acids. The CDR3: CASSYSIGGNIQYF. The DNA of the CDR3 is TGTGCCAGCAGTTACTCGATTGGGGGGAACATTCAGTACTTC.

J is TRBJ1-1 and V is TRBV5-1; no reliable D call. CDR1 and CDR2 from the germline V gene are SGHRS and YFSETQ. This CDR3 has 16 amino acids. Deletions cut 0 bases from V and 1 base from J, with 13 bases between. This chain's CDR3 is CASSLGEGKTNTEAFF. The CDR3 bases are TGCGCCAGCAGCTTGGGGGAGGGAAAGACGAACACTGAAGCTTTCTTT.

V and J are TRBV19 and TRBJ2-1, with a possible D match to TRBD1 (6 bases). Per germline, CDR1 LNHDA and CDR2 SQIVND (reference sequence). CDR3 length: 14 residues. Trimming took 9 bases from V and 2 from J, leaving 14 bases between them. The CDR3 region is CASSSGQPYNEQFF. The CDR3 nucleotides are TGTGCCAGCTCCTCGGGACAACCCTACAATGAGCAGTTCTTC.

V and J are TRBV19 and TRBJ1-4; 9 bases fit TRBD1. Germline CDR1 reads LNHDA; CDR2 reads SQIVND (reference sequence). J gave up 7 bases and V 5 bases, and 5 bases lay outside the gene matches. The length of the CDR3 is 14 residues. CDR3 region: CASSFDRGAEKLFF. The CDR3 coding sequence is TGTGCCAGTAGTTTCGACAGGGGGGCTGAAAAACTGTTTTTT. The complete variable domain, with remaining parts taken from reference TRBV19 and TRBJ1-4, reads DGGITQSPKYLFRKEGQNVTLSCEQNLNHDAMYWYRQDPGQGLRLIYYSQIVNDFQKGDIAEGYSVSREKKESFPLTVTSAQKNPTAFYLCASSFDRGAEKLFFGSGTQLSVL.

The rearrangement joins TRBV15 to TRBJ2-7; 9 bases line up with TRBD1. Losses at the gene ends were 3 bases for V and 2 bases for J; bases not matched to a gene: 8. This CDR3 region has 16 residues. The germline CDR1 and CDR2 sequences are LNHNV and YYDKDF (reference sequence). The CDR3 DNA reads as TGTGCCACCAGCAGGCATCTGGGACAGGGAACCTACGAGCAGTACTTC. Amino acids: CATSRHLGQGTYEQYF.